What follows are 10 T cell receptor beta chains derived from one specimen sequenced in a study of OX40 agonist ivuxolimab in advanced cancers. Assay: immunoSEQ multiplex PCR; the TCRdb copy retains only in-frame clones and omits some. Of approximately 15,000 clones listed, just under 80% were seen once; the top ten hold around 24%. Sequences were derived from CD4+ or CD8+ T cells sorted from blood, sampled in a trial of the OX40 agonist ivuxolimab. The receptors were sampled from an adult with an advanced solid tumor such as melanoma, head and neck, liver or kidney cancer.

The chain recombines TRBV6-5 with TRBJ1-1, with a weak D call TRBD1 (6 bases). V lost 5 bases and J lost 3, with 7 bases in between. The CDR3 has 12 amino acids. Germline V gene lookup returns CDR1 MNHEY and CDR2 SVGAGI. CDR3 region: CASSQGYTEAFF. For the CDR3, the DNA is TGTGCCAGCAGTCAGGGGTACACTGAAGCTTTCTTT.

The rearrangement uses TRBV9 and TRBJ2-1; 8 bases agree with TRBD2. The CDR3 spans 12 residues. The V gene end was trimmed by 3 bases and the J gene end by 12 bases; junction bases not matched to a gene: 5. Germline CDR1 reads SGDLS; CDR2 reads YYNGEE. CDR3 protein: CASSAPTSVQFF. The CDR3, as DNA: TGTGCCAGCAGCGCCCCGACTAGCGTGCAGTTCTTC. The complete variable domain, with remaining parts taken from reference TRBV9 and TRBJ2-1, reads DSGVTQTPKHLITATGQRVTLRCSPRSGDLSVYWYQQSLDQGLQFLIQYYNGEERAKGNILERFSAQQFPDLHSELNLSSLELGDSALYFCASSAPTSVQFFGPGTRLTVL.

V gene TRBV15 combines with J gene TRBJ2-1; 10 positions agree with TRBD2. Looked up from germline, CDR1 is LNHNV and CDR2 is YYDKDF (reference sequence). The trim removed 8 bases at V and 6 bases at J, leaving 7 bases unmatched. The CDR3 totals 14 residues. CDR3 DNA sequence: TGTGCCACCCTACTAGCGGGGAATGTCAATGAGCAGTTCTTC. It codes for CATLLAGNVNEQFF. The complete variable domain, with remaining parts taken from reference TRBV15 and TRBJ2-1, reads DAMVIQNPRYQVTQFGKPVTLSCSQTLNHNVMYWYQQKSSQAPKLLFHYYDKDFNNEADTPDNFQSRRPNTSFCFLDIRSPGLGDTAMYLCATLLAGNVNEQFFGPGTRLTVL.

The J gene is TRBJ2-1, the V gene TRBV4-1; 10 nucleotides agree with TRBD2. The CDR3 covers 15 residues. Trimming removed 3 bases from V and 5 bases from J; junction bases left unmatched: 4. The germline gives CDR1 MGHRA, CDR2 YSYEKL. The CDR3 DNA sequence: TGCGCCAGCAGCCACAGGACTAGCGGAAACAATGAGCAGTTCTTC. This encodes CASSHRTSGNNEQFF.

The V call is TRBV20-1, the J call TRBJ2-7; no firm D call. Trimming stripped 0 bases from V and 3 bases from J, with 3 bases between. CDR1 and CDR2 (germline): DFQATT, SNEGSKA (reference sequence). The CDR3 has 11 residues. This CDR3 reads CSAREDYEQYF. The DNA for the CDR3 is TGCAGTGCTAGAGAAGACTACGAGCAGTACTTC.

The chain carries TRBV7-9 and TRBJ2-5; TRBD2 aligns across 11 bases. V was pared by 0 bases and J by 5 bases, with 2 bases of the junction left unmatched. This CDR3 has 15 amino acids. Germline assignment: CDR1 SEHNR and CDR2 FQNEAQ (reference sequence). CDR3 DNA: TGTGCCAGCAGCTTAGCTAGCGGGGGGGCCGAGACCCAGTACTTC. Its protein product is CASSLASGGAETQYF.

The chain is built from TRBV5-1 and TRBJ1-1, with a possible D match to TRBD1 (6 bases). The CDR3 sequence is 12 residues long. The V end lost 4 bases, the J end lost 7 bases, and 11 bases lay between the germline ends. Germline-derived CDR1 and CDR2 are SGHRS and YFSETQ. The CDR3 sequence: CASSTGQIEAFF. For the CDR3, the DNA is TGCGCCAGCAGCACAGGACAGATTGAAGCTTTCTTT.

The chain recombines TRBV13 with TRBJ2-3; maybe TRBD2 (5 bases). CDR3 length: 16 residues. Trimming pared 1 base from V and 5 bases from J, leaving 16 bases between. CDR1 PRHDT and CDR2 FYEKMQ come from the germline V gene (reference sequence). The chain's CDR3 is CASSLVVPEAGDTQYF. CDR3 in DNA: TGTGCCAGCAGCTTAGTAGTCCCGGAGGCGGGAGATACGCAGTATTTT. The variable domain in full, completed from reference TRBV13 and TRBJ2-3, reads AAGVIQSPRHLIKEKRETATLKCYPIPRHDTVYWYQQGPGQDPQFLISFYEKMQSDKGSIPDRFSAQQFSDYHSELNMSSLELGDSALYFCASSLVVPEAGDTQYFGPGTRLTVL.

The chain recombines TRBV27 with TRBJ2-7; no definite D call. The germline V and J ends were trimmed by 6 bases and 3 bases, with 12 bases remaining between them. There are 13 residues in the CDR3. Germline CDR1 reads MNHEY; CDR2 reads SMNVEV (reference sequence). The CDR3 bases are TGTGCCAGCAGCCCTGGACCGAACTACGAGCAGTACTTC. Its protein product is CASSPGPNYEQYF.

The CDR3 here is CASSYWGAEQYF. The DNA of the CDR3 is TGTGCCAGCAGCTACTGGGGGGCAGAGCAGTACTTC. V and J are TRBV5-8 and TRBJ2-7, with D perhaps assigned TRBD1 or TRBD2 (6 bases each). The CDR3 runs 12 residues. Germline CDR1 reads SGHTS; CDR2 reads YDEGEE. V was shortened by 3 bases and J by 7 bases, with 11 bases between the two germline ends.